Each of the 15 T cell receptor beta chains below was sequenced from the same sample in a study of blood T cells in healthy people across ages. Through a sample-barcoded 5' primer and a J-beta primer mix, a second PCR was run for roughly 7 to 12 cycles. One entry per CDR3 protein, called by TCRdb with MiXCR from the 5' RACE reads. This table has about 800,000 distinct CDR3 sequences, roughly 60% appearing once. Material for sequencing was blood. These receptors were collected from a young man in good health.

DNA for the CDR3: TGTGCCAGCAGTTCGGGAGGGCCCTATGAGCAGTTCTTC. As protein: CASSSGGPYEQFF. The chain couples TRBV6-5 to TRBJ2-1; TRBD2 matches at 8 bases. V lost 4 bases to trimming and J lost 8 bases; unmatched junction nucleotides: 4. In germline, CDR1 is MNHEY, CDR2 SVGAGI. The CDR3 has 13 residues.

The V and J genes are TRBV12-3 or TRBV12-4 and TRBJ2-5; possibly TRBD1 or TRBD2 for D (5 bases each). CDR3 length: 13 residues. The V and J ends lost 7 bases and 11 bases respectively, with 20 bases between them. As DNA, the CDR3 is TGTGCCAGCAAGAGGGGCGAAATCGATGAGCAGTACTTC. Protein product: CASKRGEIDEQYF.

This clonotype appeared a few times. The CDR3 DNA follows: TGCGCCAGCGGGTGCAGGGGGAACGAGCAGTACTTC. It codes for CASGCRGNEQYF. The rearrangement joins TRBV4-3 to TRBJ2-7; TRBD1 matches 7 bases. Per germline, CDR1 LGHNA and CDR2 YSLEER. The CDR3 length is 12 residues. J gave up 5 bases and V 8 bases, and 6 bases lay outside the gene matches.

The gene calls are TRBV5-1 and TRBJ1-1; weak D call: TRBD1 (5 bases). Trimming left V 0 bases short and J 5 bases short, with 14 bases between. The CDR3 runs to 15 residues. Germline V CDR1 and CDR2: SGHRS, YFSETQ. The CDR3 sequence is CASSLARQGATEAFF. The CDR3 coding sequence is TGCGCCAGCAGCTTGGCGCGTCAGGGAGCGACTGAAGCTTTCTTT.

This clonotype was seen more than once but under ten times. The chain combines TRBV6-5 with TRBJ2-2; tentatively, D is TRBD1 (5 bases). The CDR3 has 15 residues. Germline-derived CDR1 and CDR2 are MNHEY and SVGAGI. The V end lost 0 bases, the J end lost 7 bases, and 12 bases lay between the germline ends. For the CDR3, the DNA is TGTGCCAGCAGTTACTCGTCCAGGGCTGGCGGGGAGCTGTTTTTT. It encodes CASSYSSRAGGELFF.

This clonotype was counted between two and nine times. CDR3 coding DNA: TGCGCCACTCGGGACAGCCGAAAGCAGTACTTC. Its protein is CATRDSRKQYF. This sequence joins TRBV10-1 and TRBJ2-5; 7 bases are a match to TRBD1. The length of the CDR3 is 11 residues. The germline V gene has CDR1 WNHNN and CDR2 SYGVQD (reference sequence). The J segment lost 11 bases and the V segment lost 10 bases, leaving 10 bases of the junction unmatched.

The chain carries TRBV7-3 and TRBJ2-1; TRBD2 agrees at 8 bases. The CDR3 extends over 14 amino acids. V was pared by 5 bases and J by 6 bases, with 6 bases of the junction left unmatched. Germline CDR1 reads SGHTA; CDR2 reads FQGTGA. This chain's CDR3 is CASSDPGGRNEQFF. The CDR3 nucleotides are TGTGCCAGCAGCGACCCGGGGGGGCGCAATGAGCAGTTCTTC.

V is TRBV5-1 and J is TRBJ1-3; TRBD1 is a possible D gene (6 bases). Germline V gene lookup returns CDR1 SGHRS and CDR2 YFSETQ. The length of the CDR3 is 18 residues. The V and J ends lost 4 bases and 0 bases respectively, with 20 bases between them. DNA for the CDR3: TGCGCCAGCAGCCCTCATCCACCGACAGGCGCCTCTGGAAACACCATATATTTT. Residues: CASSPHPPTGASGNTIYF.

DNA for the CDR3: TGCAGTGCTAGCCCCACAAAGCGGGAGGGCCACGAGCAGTACTTC. It codes for CSASPTKREGHEQYF. The rearrangement joins TRBV20-1 to TRBJ2-7, with 10 nucleotides matching TRBD2. The CDR3 contains 15 residues. Looked up from germline, CDR1 is DFQATT and CDR2 is SNEGSKA (reference sequence). The junction had 10 bases not matched to a gene; V was cut back by 3 bases and J by 5 bases.

Comment on this clonotype: With a much larger clone just one base away, this may be a read error. The rearrangement links TRBV20-1 to TRBJ2-7; 9 positions match TRBD1. Trimming took 5 bases from V and 7 from J; bases not matched to a gene: 12. Germline V gene sequence: CDR1 DFQATT, CDR2 SNEGSKA (reference sequence). The length of the CDR3 is 14 residues. Here the CDR3 reads CSAGAGTGMEEQYF. CDR3 sequence (DNA): TGCAGTGCTGGTGCCGGGACAGGGATGGAGGAGCAGTACTTC.

The chain has TRBV12-3 or TRBV12-4 and TRBJ2-1, with a weak D call TRBD2 (5 bases). V shed 6 bases and J shed 2 bases, with 14 bases lying between them. The CDR3 has 15 amino acids. Written as DNA, the CDR3 is TGTGCCAGCAGGCCTATGAGGGAACCCTACAATGAGCAGTTCTTC. This translates into CASRPMREPYNEQFF.

In nucleotides, the CDR3 is TGCAGCGTTGCCCCGCGGGCGGCGAGACAAGAGACCCAGTACTTC. This encodes CSVAPRAARQETQYF. The chain uses TRBV29-1 and TRBJ2-5; a weak D match, TRBD2 (5 bases). The CDR3 is 15 residues long. Germline-derived CDR1 and CDR2 are SQVTM and ANQGSEA. V lost 4 bases, J lost 2 bases, and 17 bases lay in between.

The genes are TRBV6-2 or TRBV6-3 and TRBJ2-7; D remains ambiguous. Per germline, CDR1 MNHEY and CDR2 SVGEGT. This CDR3 is 13 amino acids long. V shed 6 bases and J shed 5 bases, with 14 bases lying between them. CDR3 in amino acids: CASSHSSRDEQYF. The CDR3 nucleotides are TGTGCCAGCAGCCACTCGTCCCGGGACGAGCAGTACTTC.

The chain is built from TRBV4-3 and TRBJ2-1; 8 bases align to TRBD2. The CDR3 is 15 amino acids. Germline V gene data show CDR1 as LGHNA and CDR2 as YSLEER. With V trimmed by 1 base and J by 8 bases, 7 bases remained unmatched. CDR3 coding DNA: TGCGCCAGCAGCCAAGTAGCGGGATACATAGATGAGCAGTTCTTC. As protein: CASSQVAGYIDEQFF.

The V call is TRBV7-2, the J call TRBJ2-7, with D unclear. This CDR3 spans 13 amino acids. V lost 5 bases and J lost 4, with 12 bases in between. The germline V gene encodes CDR1 SGHTA and CDR2 FQGNSA. The CDR3 sequence is CASSPMLGYEQYF. CDR3 coding DNA: TGTGCCAGCAGCCCTATGCTGGGATACGAGCAGTACTTC. Complete variable domain (other parts from reference TRBV7-2 and TRBJ2-7): GAGVSQSPSNKVTEKGKDVELRCDPISGHTALYWYRQSLGQGLEFLIYFQGNSAPDKSGLPSDRFSAERTGGSVSTLTIQRTQQEDSAVYLCASSPMLGYEQYFGPGTRLTVT.